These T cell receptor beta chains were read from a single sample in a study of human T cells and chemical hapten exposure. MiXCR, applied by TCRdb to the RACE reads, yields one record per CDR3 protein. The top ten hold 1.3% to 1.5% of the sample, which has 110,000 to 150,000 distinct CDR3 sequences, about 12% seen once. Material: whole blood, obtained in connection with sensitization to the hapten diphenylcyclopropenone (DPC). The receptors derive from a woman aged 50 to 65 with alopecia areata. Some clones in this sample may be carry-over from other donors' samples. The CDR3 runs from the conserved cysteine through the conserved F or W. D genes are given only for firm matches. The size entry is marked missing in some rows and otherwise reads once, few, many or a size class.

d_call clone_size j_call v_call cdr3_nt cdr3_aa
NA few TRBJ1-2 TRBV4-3 TGCGCCAGCAGCCGCGCCGGGAGTAACTATGGCTACACCTTC CASSRAGSNYGYTF
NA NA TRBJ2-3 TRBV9 TGTGCCAGCAGCGTAGAGAAAAGCACAGATACGCAGTATTTT CASSVEKSTDTQYF
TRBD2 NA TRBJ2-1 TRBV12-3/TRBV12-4 TGTGCCAGCAGTTCCGAGGGACTAGCGGGAGTGGGCGAGCAGTTCTTC CASSSEGLAGVGEQFF
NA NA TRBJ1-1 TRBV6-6 TGTGCCAGCAGAAACCCGGAAAGGGCTGAAGCTTTCTTT CASRNPERAEAFF
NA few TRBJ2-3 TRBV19 TGTGCCAGTAGTATAGGGTTTGGCGGACTTAGCACAGATACGCAGTATTTT CASSIGFGGLSTDTQYF
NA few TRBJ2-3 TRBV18 TGTGCCAGCTCACCACCTTCCGCAGATACGCAGTATTTT CASSPPSADTQYF
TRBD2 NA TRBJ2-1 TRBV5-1 TGCGCCAGCAGCTCGGGACTAGCGGGAGCGTACAATGAGCAGTTCTTC CASSSGLAGAYNEQFF
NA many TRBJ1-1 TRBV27 TGTGCCAGCAGTTTTTGGGGGGGGACTGAAGCTTTCTTT CASSFWGGTEAFF
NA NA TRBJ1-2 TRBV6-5 TGTGCCAGCAGTACAGGGTTCCCGTCCGGCTACACCTTC CASSTGFPSGYTF
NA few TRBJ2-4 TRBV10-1 TGCGCCAGCAGTGACTACCAGGCCAAAAACATTCAGTACTTC CASSDYQAKNIQYF
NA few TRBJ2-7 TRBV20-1 TGCAGTGCTAGAGCTACAGCGTTTACGTACGAGCAGTACTTC CSARATAFTYEQYF